This TCR beta chain comes out of a study of blood T cell repertoires in COVID-19. Study in general: Spain, Italy and the United States supplied samples that represented acute and convalescent COVID-19. The analysed material was cDNA or gDNA that came from T cells, B-cell-depleted T cells, or PBMCs.

Enrolment of Seattle patients took place during active infection, and they were followed longitudinally. Sequenced by immunoSEQ multiplex PCR; TCRdb stores in-frame clones only, minus some. The sample yields 250,000 to 300,000 clones, just over 90% seen once. This CDR3 is 16 amino acids long. The germline V gene encodes CDR1 LGHNT and CDR2 FRNRAP. Trimming removed 0 bases at V and 3 bases at J, with 15 bases between. Material for sequencing was peripheral blood. This chain uses TRBV12-5 with TRBJ2-7; D possibly corresponds to TRBD1 (6 bases). The receptor was derived from a woman aged 30 to 39 with COVID-19, enrolled during active disease. The CDR3 DNA is TGTGCTAGTGGTTTGGTACTAGGTCAGGGGAACTACGAGCAGTACTTC. Translated, it gives CASGLVLGQGNYEQYF.